This TCR beta chain was obtained from a study of T cell repertoires in cytomegalovirus infection. Trimming shortened V by 5 bases and J by 8 bases, and 12 bases separated the two germline ends. In germline, CDR1 is MDHEN, CDR2 SYDVKM. This CDR3 is built from 13 residues. Comment on this clonotype: The antigen is not known.

TCRdb itself ran the reads through MiXCR, one entry per CDR3 protein. The repertoire holds roughly 920,000 distinct CDR3 sequences, around 30% seen once, with around an eighth in the top ten. The TCR originated in a human donor in good health (CMV status not recorded). Some clones in this sample may be carry-over from other donors' samples. The sequences come from cultured CD8+ T cells from PBMCs, collected from culture after CMV antigen stimulation. The chain combines TRBV28 with TRBJ1-4; D is uncertain. CDR3 DNA sequence: TGTGCCAGCAGTCGACTTCAGAGGGAAAAACTGTTTTTT. This codes for CASSRLQREKLFF.